These 29 T cell receptor beta chains were all obtained from the same sample, sequenced in a study of T cells after yellow fever vaccination. From the 5' RACE reads, TCRdb called clonotypes with MiXCR, one entry per CDR3 protein. The repertoire holds 250,000 to 300,000 distinct CDR3 sequences, around 13% seen once, with less than 0.55% in the top ten. The sequencing used CD4+ T cells sorted from PBMCs, collected 45 days after the yellow fever booster vaccination. These receptors were collected from a man in his thirties or forties who received the YFV17D yellow fever vaccine.

The chain employs TRBV27 and TRBJ2-1, with D perhaps TRBD2 (6 bases). Trimming shortened V by 7 bases and J by 3 bases, and 16 bases separated the two germline ends. CDR1 is MNHEY and CDR2 is SMNVEV in the germline V gene (reference sequence). The CDR3 contains 15 residues. DNA of the CDR3: TGTGCCAGCACCCTTAGGGGACTTGACTACAATGAGCAGTTCTTC. It specifies CASTLRGLDYNEQFF.

The rearrangement links TRBV7-2 to TRBJ1-1, with D possibly TRBD1 on 6 matching bases. The CDR3 totals 16 residues. Germline V gene sequence: CDR1 SGHTA, CDR2 FQGNSA. V was cut by 1 base and J by 0 bases, with 12 bases left in between. CDR3 sequence: CASSLGLQGVNTEAFF. For the CDR3, the DNA is TGTGCCAGCAGCTTAGGACTACAGGGTGTGAACACTGAAGCTTTCTTT.

This clonotype was seen a handful of times. The chain uses TRBV7-3 and TRBJ2-5; 10 bases align to TRBD1. V lost 5 bases, J lost 5 bases, and 8 bases stayed unmatched. The CDR3 length is 15 residues. From germline, CDR1 is SGHTA and CDR2 FQGTGA. In nucleotides, the CDR3 is TGTGCCAGCAGCCAGACAGGGGGCGCGTCGGAGACCCAGTACTTC. Amino acids: CASSQTGGASETQYF.

This clonotype was recorded a few times. The rearrangement uses TRBV5-1 and TRBJ2-1, with 10 bases fitting TRBD2. The V segment lost 4 bases and the J segment 6 bases; nucleotides outside the gene matches: 4. Germline V gene sequence: CDR1 SGHRS, CDR2 YFSETQ. There are 14 residues in the CDR3. Here the CDR3 reads CASSDRTSGNEQFF. The CDR3 DNA reads as TGCGCCAGCAGCGACCGGACTAGCGGCAATGAGCAGTTCTTC.

This clonotype was picked up a small number of times. This rearrangement joins TRBV5-1 to TRBJ1-4; no clear D gene. Germline V gene data show CDR1 as SGHRS and CDR2 as YFSETQ. The CDR3 sequence is 15 residues long. Trimming pared 2 bases from V and 3 bases from J, leaving 11 bases between. This chain's CDR3 is CASSLGRLANEKLFF. The CDR3 DNA reads as TGCGCCAGCAGCTTAGGGCGGCTGGCTAATGAAAAACTGTTTTTT.

The V call is TRBV4-3, the J call TRBJ1-2; the match to TRBD1 covers 7 bases. The V segment lost 4 bases and the J segment 4 bases; nucleotides outside the gene matches: 6. Germline-derived CDR1 and CDR2 are LGHNA and YSLEER. The length of the CDR3 is 14 residues. The CDR3 DNA sequence: TGCGCCAGCAGCCTACCGGGACAGCCCTATGGCTACACCTTC. Amino acid sequence: CASSLPGQPYGYTF.

This chain links TRBV7-9 with TRBJ2-2; D gene uncertain. Per the germline V gene, CDR1 is SEHNR and CDR2 is FQNEAQ (reference sequence). This CDR3 contains 15 residues. Trimming pared 3 bases from V and 3 bases from J, leaving 11 bases between. The CDR3 is CASSFFRADTGELFF. In DNA form, the CDR3 reads TGTGCCAGCAGCTTTTTCCGGGCCGACACCGGGGAGCTGTTTTTT.

This clonotype was seen more than once but under ten times. The genes are TRBV3-1 and TRBJ2-3, with D maybe TRBD2 (5 bases). Trimming took off 8 bases at V and 2 bases at J, with 20 bases between the two ends. The CDR3 sequence is 16 residues long. Germline V gene data show CDR1 as LGHDT and CDR2 as YNNKEL (reference sequence). The DNA for the CDR3 is TGTGCCAGCGGATTCCTTAGGACTCGCCACACAGATACGCAGTATTTT. It yields the protein CASGFLRTRHTDTQYF.

This clonotype has only a few counts. The rearrangement uses TRBV27 and TRBJ2-5; 10 bases are a match to TRBD2. Germline CDR1 MNHEY, CDR2 SMNVEV (reference sequence). This CDR3 spans 15 amino acids. The trim removed 4 bases at V and 4 bases at J, leaving 6 bases unmatched. The CDR3 DNA reads TGTGCCAGCAGTTCTTACCCTAGCGGGGGAGAGACCCAGTACTTC. It codes for CASSSYPSGGETQYF.

This clonotype has at least ten counts. V gene TRBV5-1 combines with J gene TRBJ2-3, with D unclear. Trimming shortened V by 0 bases and J by 8 bases, and 7 bases separated the two germline ends. Per germline, CDR1 SGHRS and CDR2 YFSETQ. The CDR3 covers 12 residues. CDR3: CASSLGSGTQYF. CDR3 nucleotide sequence: TGCGCCAGCAGCTTGGGGTCGGGTACGCAGTATTTT.

There are many counts of this clonotype. CDR3 amino acids: CSARSSLGTVGEQYF. Here the CDR3 DNA reads TGCAGTGCTAGATCTTCCCTCGGGACCGTGGGCGAGCAGTACTTC. V is TRBV20-1 and J is TRBJ2-7; TRBD1 or TRBD2 may be the D gene (5 bases each). Germline V gene lookup returns CDR1 DFQATT and CDR2 SNEGSKA (reference sequence). V lost 2 bases, J lost 6 bases, and 20 bases lay in between. The CDR3 is 15 amino acids.

This chain links TRBV20-1 with TRBJ1-2, with TRBD1 identical over 7 bases. Germline assignment: CDR1 DFQATT and CDR2 SNEGSKA (reference sequence). CDR3 length: 11 amino acids. V was pared by 7 bases and J by 3 bases, with 2 bases of the junction left unmatched. CDR3: CSGTGDYGYTF. The DNA of the CDR3 is TGCAGTGGTACAGGGGACTATGGCTACACCTTC.

This clonotype came up a few times. The genes are TRBV7-2 and TRBJ2-7; TRBD1 aligns across 8 bases. Germline-derived CDR1 and CDR2 are SGHTA and FQGNSA. With 5 bases clipped from V and 4 bases from J, the junction kept 10 bases outside the gene matches. The CDR3 is made up of 15 amino acids. The CDR3 nucleotides read TGTGCCAGCAGCGTTCCGGGACAGGTAAATTACGAGCAGTACTTC. Amino acid sequence: CASSVPGQVNYEQYF.

V and J are TRBV7-2 and TRBJ2-7, with 9 positions matching TRBD1. Germline CDR1 and CDR2: SGHTA and FQGNSA. The CDR3 loop spans 15 amino acids. V dropped 5 bases and J dropped 8; count of bases not matched to a gene: 13. The CDR3 loop is CASSPSGTGLLKQYF. CDR3 nucleotides: TGTGCCAGCAGCCCATCCGGGACAGGGTTGTTAAAGCAGTACTTC.

The table lists this clonotype with a few counts. V gene TRBV7-8 combines with J gene TRBJ2-5; D is unclear. The CDR3 is made up of 13 amino acids. V lost 5 bases and J 2 bases, leaving 9 bases between the germline ends. The V gene's germline CDR1 is SGHVS and CDR2 FQNEAQ. The CDR3: CASSPRRQETQYF. DNA of the CDR3: TGTGCCAGCAGCCCCCGAAGGCAAGAGACCCAGTACTTC.

This chain links TRBV6-1 with TRBJ2-2; no reliable D call. The V and J ends lost 6 bases and 4 bases respectively, with 12 bases between them. Germline CDR1 is MNHNS and CDR2 is SASEGT. CDR3 size: 14 residues. The CDR3 loop is CASRTQPGTGELFF. The CDR3 DNA reads as TGTGCCAGCAGAACCCAGCCTGGCACCGGGGAGCTGTTTTTT.

The rearrangement uses TRBV20-1 and TRBJ2-3; D may match TRBD1 or TRBD2 (6 bases each). CDR1 and CDR2 (germline): DFQATT, SNEGSKA (reference sequence). The CDR3 covers 15 residues. Trimming shortened V by 6 bases and J by 4 bases, and 20 bases separated the two germline ends. DNA for the CDR3: TGCAGTGCCAGGGGCCCAGCGGAGGGGGCAGATACGCAGTATTTT. Residues: CSARGPAEGADTQYF.

In DNA, the CDR3 is TGCGCCAGCAGCTTGGATCACCTCTACAATGAGCAGTTCTTC. This encodes CASSLDHLYNEQFF. The chain uses TRBV5-1 and TRBJ2-1; D gene ambiguous. The CDR3 length is 14 residues. Germline CDR1 SGHRS, CDR2 YFSETQ. V lost 0 bases to trimming and J lost 3 bases, with 7 bases between them.

This clonotype was seen a handful of times. The chain links TRBV20-1 to TRBJ1-5; D may be TRBD1 (5 bases). Germline V CDR1 and CDR2: DFQATT, SNEGSKA (reference sequence). The CDR3 consists of 13 residues. V was pared by 5 bases and J by 3 bases, with 11 bases between. The CDR3 loop is CSAAGTVNQPQHF. DNA of the CDR3: TGCAGTGCTGCCGGGACGGTCAATCAGCCCCAGCATTTT.

A few counts support this clonotype. The gene calls are TRBV29-1 and TRBJ2-3; D is uncertain. The CDR3 spans 13 residues. The germline V and J ends were trimmed by 3 bases and 2 bases, with 9 bases remaining between them. CDR1 is SQVTM, CDR2 ANQGSEA, per germline. In DNA form, the CDR3 reads TGCAGCGTTGAGGAAAGCCCCACAGATACGCAGTATTTT. Translated: CSVEESPTDTQYF.

The rearrangement joins TRBV5-1 to TRBJ2-1; 9 bases agree with TRBD2. The CDR3 spans 15 residues. CDR1 is SGHRS and CDR2 is YFSETQ in the germline V gene. Trimming removed 4 bases from V and 8 bases from J; junction bases left unmatched: 10. The CDR3 sequence: CASSPGASGVDEQFF. The CDR3 region has the DNA TGCGCCAGCAGCCCCGGGGCTAGCGGGGTCGATGAGCAGTTCTTC.

This clonotype occurred a few times. The chain is built from TRBV20-1 and TRBJ2-5; tentatively, D is TRBD2 (5 bases). V lost 6 bases and J lost 5, with 19 bases in between. The CDR3 spans 14 residues. CDR1 is DFQATT, CDR2 SNEGSKA, per germline (reference sequence). The CDR3, as DNA: TGCAGTGCCATCCGGGCACAGCGCGGGGAGACCCAGTACTTC. As protein: CSAIRAQRGETQYF.

This clonotype was seen only once. The chain recombines TRBV7-9 with TRBJ2-7, with 11 bases aligning to TRBD2. V dropped 1 base and J dropped 7; count of bases not matched to a gene: 3. CDR3 length: 14 amino acids. The germline CDR1 and CDR2 sequences are SEHNR and FQNEAQ (reference sequence). The CDR3 bases are TGTGCCAGCAGCTTAGAACTAGCGGGAGTTGAGCAGTACTTC. Translating it yields CASSLELAGVEQYF.

Turning to this clonotype: Germline and junction disagree at one end, which may indicate a read error. This chain's CDR3 is CATSRDRGTSGANVLTF. The CDR3 nucleotides are TGTGCCACCAGCCGGGACAGGGGGACCTCTGGGGCCAACGTCCTGACTTTC. This chain connects TRBV7-3 to TRBJ2-6; 11 nucleotides align to TRBD1. CDR1 and CDR2 from the germline V gene are SGHTA and FQGTGA. The CDR3 is made up of 17 amino acids.

Turning to this clonotype: The junction does not match germline at one end; this may be a read error. The chain is built from TRBV12-3 or TRBV12-4 and TRBJ2-5, with 8 bases lining up with TRBD2. The CDR3 covers 16 residues. The CDR3: CARSLGTRPYQETQYF. Written as DNA, the CDR3 is TGTGCCCGCAGTCTCGGGACTAGGCCGTACCAAGAGACCCAGTACTTC.

The rearrangement links TRBV3-1 to TRBJ2-7; 7 positions agree with TRBD1. Germline CDR1 and CDR2: LGHDT and YNNKEL (reference sequence). The CDR3 spans 15 residues. The ends lost 3 bases at V and 3 bases at J; junction bases unmatched: 8. This CDR3 is CASSQGPGQHYEQYF. In nucleotides, the CDR3 is TGTGCCAGCAGCCAGGGACCGGGACAGCACTACGAGCAGTACTTC.

The chain uses TRBV20-1 and TRBJ2-3, with a tentative D call TRBD2 (6 bases). Germline V gene lookup returns CDR1 DFQATT and CDR2 SNEGSKA (reference sequence). The CDR3 has 14 amino acids. With 6 bases removed from V and 2 bases from J, the gap between germline ends came to 15 bases. Here the CDR3 reads CSARRGPNTDTQYF. CDR3 coding DNA: TGCAGTGCCAGGCGGGGCCCCAACACAGATACGCAGTATTTT.

This clonotype appeared a few times. The CDR3 nucleotides read TGCAGTGCTACGATCGGGACAGGTCTTAACTATGGCTACACCTTC. Encoded protein: CSATIGTGLNYGYTF. The rearrangement joins TRBV20-1 to TRBJ1-2, with 8 bases fitting TRBD1. V lost 4 bases to trimming and J lost 1 base; unmatched junction nucleotides: 8. CDR1 and CDR2 (germline): DFQATT, SNEGSKA (reference sequence). The CDR3 runs to 15 residues.

The chain links TRBV5-1 to TRBJ1-1; no clear D gene. V was cut by 0 bases and J by 3 bases, with 9 bases left in between. The CDR3 runs to 14 residues. Germline values: CDR1 SGHRS, CDR2 YFSETQ. This CDR3 reads CASSLDSIYTEAFF. The CDR3 DNA is TGCGCCAGCAGCTTGGACAGTATTTACACTGAAGCTTTCTTT.